Listed below are T cell receptor beta chains from one sample, sequenced in a study of T cell repertoires in cytomegalovirus infection. TCRdb redid the calling of the reads with MiXCR, one entry per CDR3 protein. Of about 450,000 distinct CDR3 sequences in the sample, roughly 30% were seen once. Sequencing was carried out using PBMCs. These receptors were taken from a human donor in good health (CMV status not recorded). Some clones in this sample may be carry-over from other donors' samples. Both conserved end residues are part of each CDR3. D genes are given only for firm matches. The size entry is marked missing in some rows and otherwise reads once, few, many or a size class.

TRBJ2-5 14 TRBV7-6 TRBD1 many CASSRTGGGETQYF TGTGCCAGCAGCCGGACAGGGGGCGGGGAGACCCAGTACTTC
TRBJ2-1 12 TRBV5-6 - - CASSLPNNEQFF TGTGCCAGCAGCTTGCCGAACAATGAGCAGTTCTTC
TRBJ1-2 15 TRBV15 - - CATSRSRAPEDGYTF TGTGCCACCAGCAGATCCAGGGCCCCCGAGGATGGCTACACCTTC
TRBJ1-5 14 TRBV11-2 - - CASSPGGGAWPQHF TGTGCCAGCAGCCCAGGCGGGGGGGCTTGGCCCCAGCATTTT
TRBJ1-5 12 TRBV30 - once CAWSVGYQPQHF TGTGCCTGGAGTGTCGGGTATCAGCCCCAGCATTTT
TRBJ1-5 12 TRBV6-6 - - CASSYDVQPQHF TGTGCCAGCAGTTACGATGTTCAGCCCCAGCATTTT
TRBJ1-5 15 TRBV28 - few CASSLGPGDNQPQHF TGTGCCAGCAGTTTAGGGCCAGGGGACAATCAGCCCCAGCATTTT
TRBJ1-2 14 TRBV7-2 - - CASSLRQGGGVSTF TGTGCCAGCAGCTTAAGGCAGGGCGGGGGAGTCTCCACCTTC
TRBJ2-2 16 TRBV15 - few CATSNLGGAATGELFF TGTGCCACCAGCAATCTTGGGGGGGCGGCCACCGGGGAGCTGTTTTTT
TRBJ1-3 15 TRBV7-2 - - CASSPVGGVGNTIYF TGTGCCAGCAGCCCGGTGGGCGGGGTTGGAAACACCATATATTTT
TRBJ1-1 11 TRBV7-8 - many CASSYSLEAFF TGTGCCAGCAGCTACAGTCTAGAAGCTTTCTTT
TRBJ2-5 14 TRBV28 - few CASSSTGPQETQYF TGTGCCAGCAGTTCCACAGGCCCTCAAGAGACCCAGTACTTC
TRBJ2-4 15 TRBV20-1 TRBD1 - CSAREGQGDQDIQYF TGCAGTGCTAGAGAAGGGCAGGGGGACCAAGACATTCAGTACTTC
TRBJ1-1 18 TRBV10-3 - few CAISDLGGGTSILTEAFF TGTGCCATCAGTGACCTCGGCGGGGGGACCAGTATCCTCACTGAAGCTTTCTTT
TRBJ1-1 15 TRBV19 - - CASSQRRRLNTEAFF TGTGCCAGTAGCCAAAGACGGAGATTGAACACTGAAGCTTTCTTT
TRBJ2-1 13 TRBV6-8 - few CASSYSFYSGQFF TGTGCCAGCAGTTACTCCTTCTACAGTGGGCAGTTCTTC
TRBJ1-3 13 TRBV6-6 - few CASSPPTGNTIYF TGTGCCAGCAGTCCCCCGACTGGAAACACCATATATTTT
TRBJ2-7 13 TRBV12-3/TRBV12-4 - many CASRPRQNYEQYF TGTGCCAGCAGACCCCGACAGAACTACGAGCAGTACTTC
TRBJ1-5 15 TRBV4-1 - many CASSQGGAGNQPQHF TGCGCCAGCAGCCAGGGTGGGGCGGGCAATCAGCCCCAGCATTTT
TRBJ2-1 16 TRBV7-9 - many CASSARTGTLYNEQFF TGTGCCAGCAGCGCCCGGACCGGGACTTTGTACAATGAGCAGTTCTTC
TRBJ2-1 16 TRBV11-2 - - CASSALEGRRGNEQFF TGTGCCAGCAGCGCTCTGGAGGGCCGTCGGGGGAATGAGCAGTTCTTC
TRBJ1-6 14 TRBV20-1 TRBD1 once CSDRDDRDSSPLHF TGCAGTGATAGAGATGACAGGGATTCTTCACCCCTCCACTTT
TRBJ2-7 13 TRBV6-2/TRBV6-3 - few CASSNQNPYEQYF TGTGCCAGCAGCAACCAGAACCCTTACGAGCAGTACTTC
TRBJ1-1 14 TRBV7-3 - many CASSLGIGGTEAFF TGTGCCAGCAGCTTAGGTATAGGGGGCACTGAAGCTTTCTTT
TRBJ2-7 15 TRBV10-1 TRBD2 - CASSESASGSYEQYF TGCGCCAGCAGTGAGTCGGCTAGCGGGTCCTACGAGCAGTACTTC
TRBJ2-5 14 TRBV29-1 TRBD2 - CSVAPGLNQETQYF TGCAGCGTTGCACCGGGACTAAATCAAGAGACCCAGTACTTC
TRBJ1-6 13 TRBV12-3/TRBV12-4 - few CASRQVPNSPLHF TGTGCCAGCAGACAGGTGCCAAATTCACCCCTCCACTTT
TRBJ2-1 16 TRBV24-1 TRBD2 few CATSDRLAGVSDEQFF TGTGCCACCAGTGACCGACTAGCGGGGGTTTCGGATGAGCAGTTCTTC
TRBJ2-2 13 TRBV6-2/TRBV6-3 - few CASTRDHTGELFF TGTGCCAGCACCAGGGATCACACCGGGGAGCTGTTTTTT
TRBJ1-1 15 TRBV6-1 - - CASRPPPLGDTEAFF TGTGCCAGCAGACCCCCTCCCCTGGGGGACACTGAAGCTTTCTTT
TRBJ2-7 14 TRBV6-5 - - CASRKGVKLPLVYF TGTGCCAGCAGGAAGGGGGTTAAACTCCCCCTCGTGTACTTC
TRBJ1-1 14 TRBV7-2 - - CASSTRSMNTEAFF TGTGCCAGCAGCACCAGGTCAATGAACACTGAAGCTTTCTTT
TRBJ1-6 15 TRBV3-1 - few CASSQDRRVGSPLHF TGTGCCAGCAGCCAAGATAGGCGGGTAGGATCACCCCTCCACTTT
TRBJ1-6 14 TRBV19 - many CASTSTGYNSPLHF TGTGCCAGTACATCGACAGGCTATAATTCACCCCTCCACTTT
TRBJ2-5 12 TRBV7-2 - few CASSPLKETQYF TGTGCCAGCAGCCCCCTTAAAGAGACCCAGTACTTC